The entry that follows covers one TCR beta chain sequence. Its cognate antigen is unknown. The record originates from a study of shared clonotypes between healthy human individuals. General study findings and limits: What limited the represented genetic and exposure-history diversity was the small number of donors. Clonotypes shared by all four donors outscored non-shared clonotypes in generation probability.

Profiling relied on immunoSEQ multiplex PCR, and the TCRdb table lists in-frame clones only, not all of them. The sample contains approximately 2.1 million clones, 80% to 95% of which appear only once. The clonotype comes from a man younger than 35 in good health. Some clones in this sample may be carry-over from other donors' samples. The sample taken for sequencing was naive CD4+ T cells from PBMCs. Subset defined: CD45RA+ positively selected.

The CDR3 sequence is CASSGPPNSYEQYF. CDR3 nucleotides: TGTGCCAGCAGCGGCCCACCTAACTCCTACGAGCAGTACTTC. The chain carries TRBV11-2 and TRBJ2-7, with D hard to call. V shed 5 bases and J shed 0 bases, with 11 bases lying between them. This CDR3 comprises 14 residues. The germline CDR1 and CDR2 sequences are SGHAT and FQNNGV.